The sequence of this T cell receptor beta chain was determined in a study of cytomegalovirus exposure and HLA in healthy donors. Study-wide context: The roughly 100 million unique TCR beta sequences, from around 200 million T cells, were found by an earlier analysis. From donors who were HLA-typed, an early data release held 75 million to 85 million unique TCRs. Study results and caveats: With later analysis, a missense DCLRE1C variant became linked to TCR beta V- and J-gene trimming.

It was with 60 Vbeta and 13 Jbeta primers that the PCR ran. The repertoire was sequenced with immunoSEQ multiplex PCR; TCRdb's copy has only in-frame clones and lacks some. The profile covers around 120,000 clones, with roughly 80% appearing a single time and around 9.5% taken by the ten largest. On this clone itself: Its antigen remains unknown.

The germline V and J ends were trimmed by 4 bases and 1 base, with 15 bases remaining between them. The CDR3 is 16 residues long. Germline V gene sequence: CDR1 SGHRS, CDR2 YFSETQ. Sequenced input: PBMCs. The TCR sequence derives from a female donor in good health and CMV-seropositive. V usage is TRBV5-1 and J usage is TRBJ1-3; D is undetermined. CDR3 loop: CASSPAAVLSGNTIYF. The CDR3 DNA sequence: TGCGCCAGCAGCCCTGCGGCGGTCCTATCTGGAAACACCATATATTTT.